Listed below are T cell receptor beta chains from one sample, sequenced in a study of cytomegalovirus exposure and HLA in healthy donors. The table came from immunoSEQ multiplex PCR; TCRdb's copy has only in-frame clones and leaves some out. Counted here are over 250,000 clones, roughly 87% occurring once; the ten biggest clones make up about 1%. Sample: PBMCs. The source is a woman aged 30 to 39 in good health and CMV-seropositive. Both conserved end residues are part of each CDR3.

>TRBJ2-1|TRBV4-3
CASSQLPGKGLNEQFF
>TRBJ1-3|TRBV28
CATLGPGAGNTIYF
>TRBJ2-7|TRBV5-6
CASSLATSGRHYEQYF
>TRBJ2-7|TRBV4-2
CASSQGGTQAYEQYF
>TRBJ2-3|TRBV9
CASSARLVFSTDTQYF
>TRBJ2-7|TRBV7-2
CASSPGGRSSYEQYF
>TRBJ1-2|TRBV2
CASRRTHGYTF
>TRBJ1-5|TRBV6-1
CASAPKRNNQPQHF
>TRBJ2-3|TRBV19
CASSISSGGAVDTQYF
>TRBJ2-2|TRBV18
CASSPPNAGDTGELFF
>TRBJ1-2|TRBV28
CASRARAGLAYGYTF
>TRBJ2-7|TRBV7-9
CASSLEGTSEQYF
>TRBJ1-6|TRBV7-6
CASSPGTGYNSPLHF
>TRBJ1-2|TRBV5-1
CASSWGQGINYGYTF
>TRBJ2-2|TRBV5-5
CASSSKAGTTGELFF
>TRBJ2-7|TRBV19
CASSPRGDAYEQYF
>TRBJ2-7|TRBV27
CASSLLAGYYEQYF
>TRBJ1-1|TRBV6-4
CASSDPTGNTEAFF